This is a list of T cell receptor beta chains from one sample in a study of blood T cell repertoires in COVID-19. Using immunoSEQ multiplex PCR, the repertoire was profiled, and TCRdb retains in-frame clones only, with some absent. Altogether fewer than 95,000 clones are present, under 80% being singletons, with the ten largest covering 3% to 4.5%. Sequenced material: peripheral blood. The origin of the receptors is a man between 65 and 85 years old with COVID-19, enrolled during active disease. Both conserved end residues are part of each CDR3. The D gene is left open where the match is weak. Where a row states a size, it is once, few, many or the class of an expanded clone; other rows omit it.

CDR3nt	CDR3aa	j_gene	v_gene	d_gene	abundance
TGCAGCGTGGCCGGCAGGGTTACTGAAGCTTTCTTT	CSVAGRVTEAFF	TRBJ1-1	TRBV29-1	.	many
TGTGCCAGCAGCTTATCTAGCCAGAATGAGCAGTTCTTC	CASSLSSQNEQFF	TRBJ2-1	TRBV7-2	.	.
TGTGCCAGCAGGGCGACAGGGAGGAGGGACACTGAAGCTTTCTTT	CASRATGRRDTEAFF	TRBJ1-1	TRBV7-2	TRBD1	few
TGTGCCACCACTGGGGCAGCGAACACTGAAGCTTTCTTT	CATTGAANTEAFF	TRBJ1-1	TRBV24-1	.	.
TGTGCCAGCAGCTTACAAGCGGGAGGGAGGGATACGCAGTATTTT	CASSLQAGGRDTQYF	TRBJ2-3	TRBV7-3	TRBD2	once
TGTGCCAGCAGTTTGGTGGGGAGCTATGGCTACACCTTC	CASSLVGSYGYTF	TRBJ1-2	TRBV27	.	.
TGTGCCAGCAGTTACGACCGGGACACTTCGAAGGCGCAGTACTTC	CASSYDRDTSKAQYF	TRBJ2-7	TRBV6-5	.	.
TGCGCCAGCAGCTTGGATCACCGGGACAGAGATTCCTACGAGCAGTACTTC	CASSLDHRDRDSYEQYF	TRBJ2-7	TRBV5-1	TRBD1	.
TGTGCCAGCAGCGTAAGTTCAGGAGAGACCCAGTACTTC	CASSVSSGETQYF	TRBJ2-5	TRBV9	.	.
TGTGCCAGCAGTTCCTCCAGGGGGCGTGTGACCCAGTACTTC	CASSSSRGRVTQYF	TRBJ2-5	TRBV7-2	TRBD1	.
TGTGCCAGCAGCTTGGGCGGCGCCGAGCAGTACTTC	CASSLGGAEQYF	TRBJ2-7	TRBV5-4	.	few
TGTGCCTGGATGACGGGACAGGGGCCTGAAGCTTTCTTT	CAWMTGQGPEAFF	TRBJ1-1	TRBV30	TRBD1	.
TGTGCCATCAGTCCCGTCCTTGCTAGCGGTCTCTACGAGCAGTACTTC	CAISPVLASGLYEQYF	TRBJ2-7	TRBV10-3	TRBD2	.
TGTGCCTGGAGTGTAACCGGGAGGGGGACTGAAGCTTTCTTT	CAWSVTGRGTEAFF	TRBJ1-1	TRBV30	.	.
TGTGCCAGCAGTTTATCGGGGCAGGGGGCTTACTATGGCTACACCTTC	CASSLSGQGAYYGYTF	TRBJ1-2	TRBV27	TRBD1	.
TGTGCCAGCAGTTTATCTAGGGAGAACCTCCACTTT	CASSLSRENLHF	TRBJ1-6	TRBV27	.	.
TGTGCCAGCAGCCCTCTCTCGAGGGAGGAGACCCAGTACTTC	CASSPLSREETQYF	TRBJ2-5	TRBV4-2	.	.
TGTGCCAGCAGCTCTCCCCTCTCTGGGACAGGCGGAAACACCATATATTTT	CASSSPLSGTGGNTIYF	TRBJ1-3	TRBV9	TRBD1	few
TGTGCCAGCAGTCTCTACAATGAGCAGTTCTTC	CASSLYNEQFF	TRBJ2-1	TRBV14	.	.
TGTGCCAGCAGCCCTTCGGGGGGGCAGGTGACCCAGTACTTC	CASSPSGGQVTQYF	TRBJ2-5	TRBV5-4	TRBD2	.
TGTGCCAGCAGCCGGGACAGGCCTCTAAGGGATGGCTACACCTTC	CASSRDRPLRDGYTF	TRBJ1-2	TRBV9	TRBD1	.
TGTGCCAGCAGCCACGGACAGGTTGAGTCACCCCTCCACTTT	CASSHGQVESPLHF	TRBJ1-6	TRBV3-1/TRBV3-2	TRBD1	few
TGTGCCAGCAGCTTATTCCTAGCGATGAACACCGGGGAGCTGTTTTTT	CASSLFLAMNTGELFF	TRBJ2-2	TRBV11-2	.	.
TGTGCCAGCAGCATAGGGGGCAGGGCGAATTCACCCCTCCACTTT	CASSIGGRANSPLHF	TRBJ1-6	TRBV21-1	.	few
TGCGCCAGCAGCCTCACCGACAGGGCTATTAGTCAGCCCCAGCATTTT	CASSLTDRAISQPQHF	TRBJ1-5	TRBV4-1	TRBD1	.
TGTGCCAGCAGCACACGGGACATCGATGGCTACACCTTC	CASSTRDIDGYTF	TRBJ1-2	TRBV7-9	.	.
TGTGCCAGCAGCTTCGGACTCCCACGCGAGCAGTACTTC	CASSFGLPREQYF	TRBJ2-7	TRBV7-2	.	.
TGTGCCAGCAGCTGGGACAGCGGAAACACCATATATTTT	CASSWDSGNTIYF	TRBJ1-3	TRBV6-2/TRBV6-3	TRBD1	medium-sized
TGTGCCAGCTCACGGGACTGGAACACTGAAGCTTTCTTT	CASSRDWNTEAFF	TRBJ1-1	TRBV18	.	.
TGTGCCAGCAGCCAGGGGGGGTGGGCCAAAAACATTCAGTACTTC	CASSQGGWAKNIQYF	TRBJ2-4	TRBV3-1/TRBV3-2	TRBD2	.
TGTGCCAGCAGTTTATCGTCTCGAGACAGGGAAGCTTTCTTT	CASSLSSRDREAFF	TRBJ1-1	TRBV28	.	.